These 12 T cell receptor beta chains originate from one sample sequenced in a study of CD8+CD57+ T cells in acquired aplastic anemia listed by TCRdb under 2018. Data came from an Illumina HiSeq 2000. Profiling of TCR beta VDJ combinations and CDR3 sequences used genomic DNA as the template. TCRdb reprocessing: public reads trimmed at Q25 with fastp, clones called with MiXCR, in-frame beta chains kept. Each record represents a unique CDR3 protein, reported with the most common genes and DNA among its rows. The sample data list around 180,000 distinct CDR3 sequences, and less than 50% of these were observed just once. The ten biggest clones cover over 10% of the sample. The patients picked for sequencing were ones in whom flow cytometry had shown an expansion of CD8+CD57+ cells. The sample comprised sorted CD4+, CD8+, or CD8+CD57+ T cells (not recorded which) from PBMCs. Receptors originate from a human donor with aplastic anemia.

V is TRBV2 and J is TRBJ1-1, with no clear D. Trimming pared 0 bases from V and 5 bases from J, leaving 7 bases between. The CDR3 runs to 13 residues. Germline V CDR1 and CDR2: SNHLY, FYNNEI. CDR3 nucleotide sequence: TGTGCCAGCAGTGAAGCGTGGGGAACTGAAGCTTTCTTT. Translation: CASSEAWGTEAFF.

This clonotype was recorded at least ten times. The V call is TRBV4-2, the J call TRBJ2-1; 8 bases line up with TRBD2. Germline V gives CDR1 LGHNA, CDR2 YNFKEQ. Germline trimming cut 4 bases from V and 3 bases from J; bases unmatched to any gene: 5. There are 15 residues in the CDR3. The CDR3 nucleotides are TGTGCCAGCAGCCCGCCGGGGGGGAACTACAATGAGCAGTTCTTC. This encodes CASSPPGGNYNEQFF.

This clonotype was picked up many times. This chain connects TRBV2 to TRBJ1-4; maybe TRBD1 (5 bases). From germline, CDR1 is SNHLY and CDR2 FYNNEI. The CDR3 totals 18 residues. Trimming stripped 4 bases from V and 7 bases from J, with 25 bases between. The CDR3 reads CASSGRQNFGVVGEKLFF. The DNA of the CDR3 is TGTGCCAGCAGTGGGAGACAGAACTTTGGAGTTGTGGGTGAAAAACTGTTTTTT.

This clonotype was counted ten times or more. The chain is built from TRBV19 and TRBJ2-7, with D possibly TRBD2 on 6 matching bases. Germline V gene sequence: CDR1 LNHDA, CDR2 SQIVND (reference sequence). The CDR3 contains 15 residues. Trimming shortened V by 4 bases and J by 1 base, and 14 bases separated the two germline ends. CDR3 bases: TGTGCCAGTAGTAGACTAGGGGAGAAGTCCTACGAGCAGTACTTC. Protein product: CASSRLGEKSYEQYF.

The chain combines TRBV7-8 with TRBJ2-3; maybe TRBD2 (5 bases). V was pared by 3 bases and J by 6 bases, with 16 bases between. This CDR3 is 15 amino acids long. Looked up from germline, CDR1 is SGHVS and CDR2 is FQNEAQ. The CDR3 DNA reads as TGTGCCAGCAGCTTTGGATCTATGGGAGTTGATACGCAGTATTTT. This encodes CASSFGSMGVDTQYF.

This clonotype has ten or more counts. The CDR3 sequence is CASSRDMSNQPQHF. The CDR3 DNA reads TGTGCCAGCAGCCGGGACATGAGCAATCAGCCCCAGCATTTT. The genes are TRBV6-1 and TRBJ1-5; TRBD1 might be the D (6 bases). CDR3 size: 14 residues. From germline, CDR1 is MNHNS and CDR2 SASEGT. Trimming shortened V by 6 bases and J by 1 base, and 10 bases separated the two germline ends.

This chain uses TRBV4-1 with TRBJ2-1; TRBD2 matches at 7 bases. CDR1 is MGHRA and CDR2 is YSYEKL in the germline V gene. CDR3 length: 12 amino acids. Trimming at V came to 3 bases and at J to 8 bases, leaving 1 base not matched to a gene. In DNA form, the CDR3 reads TGCGCCAGCAGCCACGCGGGGGATGAGCAGTTCTTC. It specifies CASSHAGDEQFF.

Notes on this clonotype: As the CDR3 is not closed by the conserved phenylalanine or tryptophan, this likely results from a read error. The chain's CDR3 is CASRGTSGEPRKETQYL. The CDR3 DNA sequence: TGTGCCAGCAGGGGAACTAGCGGGGAACCCAGAAAGGAGACCCAGTACCTC. The chain joins TRBV11-1 to TRBJ2-5; 10 bases line up with TRBD2. V lost 6 bases, J lost 5 bases, and 15 bases stayed unmatched. Germline V CDR1 and CDR2: SGHAT, FQDESV (reference sequence). This CDR3 contains 17 residues.

The V call is TRBV7-3, the J call TRBJ2-5; unclear D gene. This CDR3 has 13 amino acids. Germline loops: CDR1 SGHTA, CDR2 FQGTGA. The V and J ends lost 0 bases and 0 bases respectively, with 2 bases between them. This CDR3 is CASSLTYQETQYF. In nucleotides, the CDR3 is TGTGCCAGCAGCTTAACCTACCAAGAGACCCAGTACTTC.

The CDR3 region is CAISESGTGVKFGEQYF. The CDR3 DNA sequence: TGTGCCATCAGTGAGTCAGGGACAGGGGTTAAGTTTGGCGAGCAGTACTTC. The chain employs TRBV10-3 and TRBJ2-7; 10 bases are a match to TRBD1. CDR3 length: 17 amino acids. V trimming: 0 bases; J trimming: 6 bases; junction bases outside the gene matches: 11. Germline-derived CDR1 and CDR2 are ENHRY and SYGVKD.

This clonotype was observed a handful of times. The rearrangement links TRBV12-5 to TRBJ1-5, with no clear D. CDR1 and CDR2 (germline): LGHNT, FRNRAP. The V and J ends lost 5 bases and 3 bases respectively, with 14 bases between them. The CDR3 consists of 15 residues. CDR3 in amino acids: CASGPPMLNNQPQHF. CDR3 sequence (DNA): TGTGCTAGTGGTCCCCCAATGCTTAACAATCAGCCCCAGCATTTT.

The V and J genes are TRBV10-3 and TRBJ1-1, with 7 bases identical to TRBD1. Losses at the gene ends were 6 bases for V and 1 base for J; bases not matched to a gene: 8. This CDR3 is 15 amino acids long. CDR1 is ENHRY and CDR2 is SYGVKD in the germline V gene. The CDR3 DNA is TGTGCCATCAGGGATTCGGGACAGCAGAACACTGAAGCTTTCTTT. It translates to CAIRDSGQQNTEAFF.